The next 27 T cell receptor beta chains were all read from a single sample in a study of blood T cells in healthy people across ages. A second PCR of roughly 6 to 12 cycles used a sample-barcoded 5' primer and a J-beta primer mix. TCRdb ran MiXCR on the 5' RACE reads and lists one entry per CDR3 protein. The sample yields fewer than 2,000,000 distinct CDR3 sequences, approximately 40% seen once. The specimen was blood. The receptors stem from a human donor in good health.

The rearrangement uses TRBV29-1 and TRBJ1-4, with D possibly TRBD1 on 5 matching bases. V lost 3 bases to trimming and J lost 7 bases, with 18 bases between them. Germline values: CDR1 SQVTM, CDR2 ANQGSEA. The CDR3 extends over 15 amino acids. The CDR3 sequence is CSVEGEGAPSEKLFF. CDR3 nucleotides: TGCAGCGTTGAGGGAGAAGGGGCGCCTAGTGAAAAACTGTTTTTT.

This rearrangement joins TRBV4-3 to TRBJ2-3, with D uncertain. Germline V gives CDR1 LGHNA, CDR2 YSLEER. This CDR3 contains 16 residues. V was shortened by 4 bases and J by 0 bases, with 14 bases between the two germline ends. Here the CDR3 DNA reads TGCGCCAGCAGCCCCCTGGGTACACATAGCACAGATACGCAGTATTTT. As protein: CASSPLGTHSTDTQYF.

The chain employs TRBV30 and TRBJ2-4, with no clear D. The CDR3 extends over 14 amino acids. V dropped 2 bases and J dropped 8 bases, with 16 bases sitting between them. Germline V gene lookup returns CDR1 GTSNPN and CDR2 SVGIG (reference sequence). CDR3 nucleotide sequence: TGTGCCTGGAGTACCGTATCCTATGGGGACATTCAGTACTTC. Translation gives CAWSTVSYGDIQYF. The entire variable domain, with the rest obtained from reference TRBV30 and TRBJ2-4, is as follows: SQTIHQWPATLVQPVGSPLSLECTVEGTSNPNLYWYRQAAGRGLQLLFYSVGIGQISSEVPQNLSASRPQDRQFILSSKKLLLSDSGFYLCAWSTVSYGDIQYFGAGTRLSVL.

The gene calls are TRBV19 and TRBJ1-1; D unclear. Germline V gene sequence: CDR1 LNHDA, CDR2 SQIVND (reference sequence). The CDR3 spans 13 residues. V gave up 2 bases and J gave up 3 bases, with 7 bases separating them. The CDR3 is CASSINMDTEAFF. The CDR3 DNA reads TGTGCCAGTAGTATAAACATGGACACTGAAGCTTTCTTT.

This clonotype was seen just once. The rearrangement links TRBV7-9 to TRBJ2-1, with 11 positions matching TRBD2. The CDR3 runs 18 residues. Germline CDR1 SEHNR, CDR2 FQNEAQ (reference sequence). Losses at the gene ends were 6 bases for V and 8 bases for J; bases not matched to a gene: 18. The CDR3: CASRHPWRPGLAEYEQFF. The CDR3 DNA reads TGTGCCAGCAGACATCCCTGGAGACCGGGACTAGCGGAGTATGAGCAGTTCTTC.

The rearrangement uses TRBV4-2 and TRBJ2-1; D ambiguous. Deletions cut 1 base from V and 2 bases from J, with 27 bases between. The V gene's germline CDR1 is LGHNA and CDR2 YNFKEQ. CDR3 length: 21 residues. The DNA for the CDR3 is TGTGCCAGCAGCCAAGGAATGCAATATGAACCATCCAAAAAAACCTACAATGAGCAGTTCTTC. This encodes CASSQGMQYEPSKKTYNEQFF.

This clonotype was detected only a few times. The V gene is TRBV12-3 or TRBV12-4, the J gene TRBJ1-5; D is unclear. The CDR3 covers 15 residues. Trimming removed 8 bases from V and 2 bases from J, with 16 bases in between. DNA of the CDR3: TGTGCCAGCTCGCTTTTCCTTTCGGGCAATCAGCCCCAGCATTTT. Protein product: CASSLFLSGNQPQHF.

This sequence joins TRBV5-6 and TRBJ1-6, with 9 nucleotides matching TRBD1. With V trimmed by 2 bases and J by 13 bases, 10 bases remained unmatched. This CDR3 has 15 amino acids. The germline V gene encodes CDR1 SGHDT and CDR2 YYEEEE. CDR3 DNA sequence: TGTGCCAGCAGCTTACCCCGGGACAGGGTACGGCCCCTCCACTTT. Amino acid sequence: CASSLPRDRVRPLHF.

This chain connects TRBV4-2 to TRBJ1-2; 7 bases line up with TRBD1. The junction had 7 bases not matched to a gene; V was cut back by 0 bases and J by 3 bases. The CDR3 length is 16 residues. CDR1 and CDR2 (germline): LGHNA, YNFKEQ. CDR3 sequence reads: CASSQEPGTAYYGYTF. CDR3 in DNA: TGTGCCAGCAGCCAAGAACCCGGGACAGCATACTATGGCTACACCTTC.

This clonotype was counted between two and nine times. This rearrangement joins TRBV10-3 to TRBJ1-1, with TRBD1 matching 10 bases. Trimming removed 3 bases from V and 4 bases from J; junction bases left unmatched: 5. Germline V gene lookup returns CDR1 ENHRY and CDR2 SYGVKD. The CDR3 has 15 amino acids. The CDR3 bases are TGTGCCATCAGTGAAGACAGGGGGCTGCTCACTGAAGCTTTCTTT. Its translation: CAISEDRGLLTEAFF.

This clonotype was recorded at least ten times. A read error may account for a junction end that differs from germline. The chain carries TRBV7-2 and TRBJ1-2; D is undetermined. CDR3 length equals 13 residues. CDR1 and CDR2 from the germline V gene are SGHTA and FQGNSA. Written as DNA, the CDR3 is TGTGCCAGCAGTTTAGGCAGCTTATATGGCTACACCTTC. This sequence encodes CASSLGSLYGYTF.

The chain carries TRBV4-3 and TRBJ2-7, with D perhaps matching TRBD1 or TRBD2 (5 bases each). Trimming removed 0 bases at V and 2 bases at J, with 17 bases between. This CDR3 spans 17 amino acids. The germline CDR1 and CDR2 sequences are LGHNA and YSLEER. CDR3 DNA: TGCGCCAGCAGCCAAGATCTTGCCTTGGGGGTTGCCTACGAGCAGTACTTC. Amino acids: CASSQDLALGVAYEQYF.

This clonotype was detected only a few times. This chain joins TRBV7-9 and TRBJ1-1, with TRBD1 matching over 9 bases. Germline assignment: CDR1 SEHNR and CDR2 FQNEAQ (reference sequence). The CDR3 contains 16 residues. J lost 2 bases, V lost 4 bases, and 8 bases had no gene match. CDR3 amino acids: CASSSTGGRFNTEAFF. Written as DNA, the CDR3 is TGTGCCAGCAGCTCCACAGGGGGCCGATTTAACACTGAAGCTTTCTTT.

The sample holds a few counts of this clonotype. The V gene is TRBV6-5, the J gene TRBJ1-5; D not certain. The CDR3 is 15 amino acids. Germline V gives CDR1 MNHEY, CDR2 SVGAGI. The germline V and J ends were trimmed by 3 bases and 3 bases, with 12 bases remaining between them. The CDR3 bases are TGTGCCAGCAGTTATAACCGTAGATCCAATCAGCCCCAGCATTTT. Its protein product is CASSYNRRSNQPQHF.

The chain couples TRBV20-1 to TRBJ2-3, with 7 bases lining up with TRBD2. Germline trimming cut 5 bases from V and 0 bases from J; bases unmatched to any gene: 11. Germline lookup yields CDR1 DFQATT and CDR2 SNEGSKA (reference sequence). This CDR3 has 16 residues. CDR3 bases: TGCAGTGCTGGCAACCTGCGAGCGGGGAGCACAGATACGCAGTATTTT. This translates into CSAGNLRAGSTDTQYF.

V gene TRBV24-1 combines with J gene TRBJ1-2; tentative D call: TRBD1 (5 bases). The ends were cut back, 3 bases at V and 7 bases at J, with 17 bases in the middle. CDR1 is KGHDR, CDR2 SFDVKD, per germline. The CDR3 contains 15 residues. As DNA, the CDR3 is TGTGCCACCAGTGATGGGGGTGGAGGAATATCTGGCTACACCTTC. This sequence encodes CATSDGGGGISGYTF.

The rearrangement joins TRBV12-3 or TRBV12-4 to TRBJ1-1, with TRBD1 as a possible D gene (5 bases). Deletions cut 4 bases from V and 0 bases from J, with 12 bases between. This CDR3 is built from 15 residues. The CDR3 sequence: CASSSNDRLNTEAFF. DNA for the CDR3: TGTGCCAGCAGTTCCAACGACAGACTGAACACTGAAGCTTTCTTT.

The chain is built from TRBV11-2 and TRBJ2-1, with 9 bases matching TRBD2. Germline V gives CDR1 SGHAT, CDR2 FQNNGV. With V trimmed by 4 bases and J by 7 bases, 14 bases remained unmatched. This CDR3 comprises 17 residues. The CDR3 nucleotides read TGTGCCAGCAGCTCCTTAGCGGGGGCTTTACACGGGAATGAGCAGTTCTTC. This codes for CASSSLAGALHGNEQFF.

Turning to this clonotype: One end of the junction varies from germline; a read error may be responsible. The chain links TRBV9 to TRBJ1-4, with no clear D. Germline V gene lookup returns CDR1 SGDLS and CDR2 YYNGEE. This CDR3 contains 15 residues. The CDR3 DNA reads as TGTGCCAGCAGCGTAGGCCCTGAAGCAAATGGAAAACTGTTTTTT. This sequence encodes CASSVGPEANGKLFF.

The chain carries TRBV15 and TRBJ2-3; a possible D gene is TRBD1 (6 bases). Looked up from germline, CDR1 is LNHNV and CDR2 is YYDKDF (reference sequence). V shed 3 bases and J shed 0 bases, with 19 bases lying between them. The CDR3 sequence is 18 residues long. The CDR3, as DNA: TGTGCCACCAGCAGCGAACCCGGACAGCCTATTAGCACAGATACGCAGTATTTT. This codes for CATSSEPGQPISTDTQYF.

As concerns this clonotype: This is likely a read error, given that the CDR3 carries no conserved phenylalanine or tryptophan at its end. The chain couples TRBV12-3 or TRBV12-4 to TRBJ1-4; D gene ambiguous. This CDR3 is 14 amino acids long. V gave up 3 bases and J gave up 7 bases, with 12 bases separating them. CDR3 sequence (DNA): TGTGCCAGCAGTTTTTCCGGGGAGGGTGAAAAACTGTTTTTG. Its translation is CASSFSGEGEKLFL.

The CDR3 sequence: CASSEAPGTGYEQYF. The CDR3 region has the DNA TGTGCCAGCAGTGAAGCGCCGGGCACGGGCTACGAGCAGTACTTC. The gene calls are TRBV6-1 and TRBJ2-7; D gene unclear. Trimming took 0 bases from V and 3 from J, leaving 12 bases between them. The germline V gene has CDR1 MNHNS and CDR2 SASEGT. The CDR3 spans 15 residues.

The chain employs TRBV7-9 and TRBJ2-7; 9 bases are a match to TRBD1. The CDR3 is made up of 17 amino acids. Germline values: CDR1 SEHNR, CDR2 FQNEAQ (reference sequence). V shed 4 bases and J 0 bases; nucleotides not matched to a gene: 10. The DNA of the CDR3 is TGTGCCAGCAGCTCGGACCCGGGACAGGGAGACTCCTACGAGCAGTACTTC. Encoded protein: CASSSDPGQGDSYEQYF.

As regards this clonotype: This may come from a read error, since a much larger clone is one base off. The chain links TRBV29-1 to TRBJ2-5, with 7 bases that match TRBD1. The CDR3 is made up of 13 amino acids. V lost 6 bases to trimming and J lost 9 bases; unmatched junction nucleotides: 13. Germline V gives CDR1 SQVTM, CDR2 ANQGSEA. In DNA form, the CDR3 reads TGCAGCGTCTGGGACAGCGAGTGCGGTCCCCAGTACTTC. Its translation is CSVWDSECGPQYF.

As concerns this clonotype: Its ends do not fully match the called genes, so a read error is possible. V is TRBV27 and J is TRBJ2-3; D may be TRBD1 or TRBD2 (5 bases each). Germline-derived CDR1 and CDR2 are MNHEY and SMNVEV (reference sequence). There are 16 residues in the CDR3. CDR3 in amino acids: CASSLFRSGSTGTQYF. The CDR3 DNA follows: TGTGCCAGCAGTTTATTCAGGTCAGGGAGCACAGGTACGCAGTATTTT.

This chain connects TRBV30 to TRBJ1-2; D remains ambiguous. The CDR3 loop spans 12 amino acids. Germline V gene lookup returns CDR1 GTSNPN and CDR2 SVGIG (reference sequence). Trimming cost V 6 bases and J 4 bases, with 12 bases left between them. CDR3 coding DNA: TGTGCCTGCCAGGACGGAGCCTATGGCTACACCTTC. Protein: CACQDGAYGYTF.

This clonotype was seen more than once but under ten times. The CDR3 is CASSVRDRNIVQYF. DNA for the CDR3: TGTGCCAGCAGCGTCCGGGACAGGAATATCGTGCAGTACTTC. The chain uses TRBV7-8 and TRBJ2-7, with 8 positions matching TRBD1. V trimming: 5 bases; J trimming: 9 bases; junction bases outside the gene matches: 12. The CDR3 has 14 amino acids. The germline V gene has CDR1 SGHVS and CDR2 FQNEAQ.